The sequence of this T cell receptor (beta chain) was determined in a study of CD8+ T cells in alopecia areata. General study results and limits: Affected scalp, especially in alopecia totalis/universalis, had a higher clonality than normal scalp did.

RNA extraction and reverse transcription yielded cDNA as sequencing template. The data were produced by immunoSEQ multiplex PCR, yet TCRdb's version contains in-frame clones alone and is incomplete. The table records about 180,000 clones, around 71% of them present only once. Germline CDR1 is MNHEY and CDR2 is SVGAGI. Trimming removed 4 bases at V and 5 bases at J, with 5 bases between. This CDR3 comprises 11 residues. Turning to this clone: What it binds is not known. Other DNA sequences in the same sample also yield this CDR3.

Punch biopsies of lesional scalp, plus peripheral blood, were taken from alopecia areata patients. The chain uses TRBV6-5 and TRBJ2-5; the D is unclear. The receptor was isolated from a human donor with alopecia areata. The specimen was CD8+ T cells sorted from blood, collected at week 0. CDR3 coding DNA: TGTGCCAGCAGTTTTGGGGAGACCCAGTACTTC. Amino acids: CASSFGETQYF.